Listed here is a single T cell receptor beta chain. Its antigen is currently unknown. CDR1 MNHNY and CDR2 SVGAGI come from the germline V gene (reference sequence). The CDR3 loop spans 15 amino acids. The V segment lost 6 bases and the J segment 2 bases; nucleotides outside the gene matches: 7. Using immunoSEQ multiplex PCR, the repertoire was profiled, and TCRdb retains in-frame clones only, with some absent. The sample carries 450,000 to 500,000 clones, 60% to 85% recorded once. This sample was included in a study of shared clonotypes between healthy human individuals. Broader study findings: Among donors, clonotype sharing was expected to be affected by sequencing depth. Owing to a small donor count, the genetic and exposure-history diversity represented was limited.

The chain has TRBV6-6 and TRBJ1-5; 7 bases line up with TRBD1. The TCR was taken from a middle-aged woman in good health. Some clones in this sample may be carry-over from other donors' samples. Sequenced material: PBMCs. In DNA form, the CDR3 reads TGTGCCAGCAGCCTCGACAGGGCTCGCAATCAGCCCCAGCATTTT. This encodes CASSLDRARNQPQHF.